This T cell receptor beta chain was profiled in a study of cytomegalovirus exposure and HLA in healthy donors. In the study overall: Prior work identified some 120 million unique TCR beta sequences in roughly 180 million T cells.

Broader study findings: Reports described diagnosis of cytomegalovirus status by the classifier as highly specific and sensitive. Donor immune exposure was known only as CMV serostatus. Several top significant clusters appeared, in a later analysis, to be linked to common viral pathogens.

The PCR contained 60 Vbeta and 13 Jbeta primers. The data were produced by immunoSEQ multiplex PCR, yet TCRdb's version contains in-frame clones alone and is incomplete. The sample yields 90,000 to 110,000 clones, around 73% seen once. The germline V gene encodes CDR1 KGHSH and CDR2 LQKENI. The CDR3 covers 17 residues. Losses at the gene ends were 2 bases for V and 2 bases for J; bases not matched to a gene: 9. Concerning this clone itself: Its specificity is not known.

Source material: PBMCs. The TCR sequence derives from a man aged 40-50 years in good health and CMV-seronegative. The chain is built from TRBV18 and TRBJ2-3; 8 bases agree with TRBD1. CDR3 in amino acids: CASSPVDAGGFTDTQYF. For the CDR3, the DNA is TGTGCCAGCTCACCAGTCGACGCAGGGGGCTTCACAGATACGCAGTATTTT.